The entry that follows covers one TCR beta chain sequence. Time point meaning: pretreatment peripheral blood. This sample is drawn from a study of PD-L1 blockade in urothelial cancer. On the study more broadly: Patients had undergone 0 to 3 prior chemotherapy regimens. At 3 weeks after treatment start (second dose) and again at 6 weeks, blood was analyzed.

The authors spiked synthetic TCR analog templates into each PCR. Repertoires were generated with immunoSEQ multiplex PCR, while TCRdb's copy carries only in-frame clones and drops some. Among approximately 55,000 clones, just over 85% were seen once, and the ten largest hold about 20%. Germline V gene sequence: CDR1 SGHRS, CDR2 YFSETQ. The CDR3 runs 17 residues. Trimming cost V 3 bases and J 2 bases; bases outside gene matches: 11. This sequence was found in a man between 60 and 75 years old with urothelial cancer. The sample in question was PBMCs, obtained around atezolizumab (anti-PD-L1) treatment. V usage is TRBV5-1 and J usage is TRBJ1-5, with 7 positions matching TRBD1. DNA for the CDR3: TGCGCCAGCAGCTGGAGTACAGGGGCGGAAGGCAATCAGCCCCAGCATTTT. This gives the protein CASSWSTGAEGNQPQHF.